What follows describes a single TCR beta chain. As processed by the authors: Nucleated cell number was recorded as an estimate derived from reference gene primer amplification. Sequenced by immunoSEQ multiplex PCR; TCRdb stores in-frame clones only, minus some. That table furnishes V, J and clone size, whereas the DNA furnished D and trimming. Of 220,000 or so clones in the sample, roughly 84% were seen once. This CDR3 comprises 15 residues. V was clipped by 3 bases and J by 2 bases; unmatched bases: 6. From germline, CDR1 is SGHNT and CDR2 YYREEE (reference sequence). All enrollees were about 18 to 100 years old and from fewer than 25 US areas. Donors in Cohort 3 counted as recovered after two negative PCRs, clearance, or symptom resolution. This sample was included in a study of blood T cell repertoires in COVID-19. As for the study in general: The analysed material was cDNA or gDNA that came from T cells, B-cell-depleted T cells, or PBMCs.

The source is a woman between 40 and 50 years old who had recovered from COVID-19. The chain links TRBV5-4 to TRBJ2-5; 8 bases agree with TRBD2. The sample taken for sequencing was PBMCs or T cells enriched from blood (not recorded which). The CDR3 here is CASSSGGQAQETQYF. CDR3 coding DNA: TGTGCCAGCAGCTCGGGGGGGCAGGCGCAAGAGACCCAGTACTTC.